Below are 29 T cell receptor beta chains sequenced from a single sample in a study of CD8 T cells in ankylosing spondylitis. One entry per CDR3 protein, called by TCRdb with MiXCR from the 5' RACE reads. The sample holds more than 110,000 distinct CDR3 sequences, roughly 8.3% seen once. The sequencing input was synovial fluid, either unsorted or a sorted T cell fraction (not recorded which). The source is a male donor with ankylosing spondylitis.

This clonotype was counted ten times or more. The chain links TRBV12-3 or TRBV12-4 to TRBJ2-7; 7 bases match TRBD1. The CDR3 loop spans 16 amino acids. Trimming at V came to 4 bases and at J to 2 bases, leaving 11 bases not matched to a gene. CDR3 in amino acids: CASSSLEDRKAYEQYF. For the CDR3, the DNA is TGTGCCAGCAGTTCTTTGGAGGACAGGAAAGCCTACGAGCAGTACTTC.

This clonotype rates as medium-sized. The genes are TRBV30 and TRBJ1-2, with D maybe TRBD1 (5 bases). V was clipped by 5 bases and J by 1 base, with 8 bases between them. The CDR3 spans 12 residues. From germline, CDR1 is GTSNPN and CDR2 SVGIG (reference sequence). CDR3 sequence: CAWSRGNYGYTF. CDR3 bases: TGTGCCTGGTCAAGGGGTAACTATGGCTACACCTTC.

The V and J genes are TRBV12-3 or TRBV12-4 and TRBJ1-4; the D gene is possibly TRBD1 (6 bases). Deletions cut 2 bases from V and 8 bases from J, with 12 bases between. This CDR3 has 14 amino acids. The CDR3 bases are TGTGCCAGCAGTTTACTACAGGGCGGGGAAAAACTGTTTTTT. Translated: CASSLLQGGEKLFF.

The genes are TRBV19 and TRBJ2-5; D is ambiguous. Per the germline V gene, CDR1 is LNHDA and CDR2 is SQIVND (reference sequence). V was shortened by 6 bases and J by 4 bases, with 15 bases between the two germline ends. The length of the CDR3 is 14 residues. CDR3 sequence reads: CASSPRHSPETQYF. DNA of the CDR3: TGTGCCAGTAGCCCTCGCCACAGCCCAGAGACCCAGTACTTC.

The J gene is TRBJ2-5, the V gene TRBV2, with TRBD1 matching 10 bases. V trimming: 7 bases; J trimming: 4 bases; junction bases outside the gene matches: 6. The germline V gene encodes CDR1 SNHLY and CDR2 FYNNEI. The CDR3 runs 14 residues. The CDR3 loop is CASTSGQGPETQYF. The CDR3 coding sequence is TGTGCCAGCACCTCGGGACAGGGGCCAGAGACCCAGTACTTC. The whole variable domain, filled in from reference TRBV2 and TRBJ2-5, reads EPEVTQTPSHQVTQMGQEVILRCVPISNHLYFYWYRQILGQKVEFLVSFYNNEISEKSEIFDDQFSVERPDGSNFTLKIRSTKLEDSAMYFCASTSGQGPETQYFGPGTRLLVL.

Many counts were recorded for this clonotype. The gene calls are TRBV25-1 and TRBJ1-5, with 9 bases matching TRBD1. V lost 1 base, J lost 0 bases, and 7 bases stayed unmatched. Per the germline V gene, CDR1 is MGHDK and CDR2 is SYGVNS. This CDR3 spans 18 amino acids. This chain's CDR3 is CASSELDRGDYSNQPQHF. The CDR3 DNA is TGTGCCAGCAGTGAATTGGACAGGGGCGATTATAGCAATCAGCCCCAGCATTTT. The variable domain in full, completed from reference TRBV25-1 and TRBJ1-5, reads EADIYQTPRYLVIGTGKKITLECSQTMGHDKMYWYQQDPGMELHLIHYSYGVNSTEKGDLSSESTVSRIRTEHFPLTLESARPSHTSQYLCASSELDRGDYSNQPQHFGDGTRLSIL.

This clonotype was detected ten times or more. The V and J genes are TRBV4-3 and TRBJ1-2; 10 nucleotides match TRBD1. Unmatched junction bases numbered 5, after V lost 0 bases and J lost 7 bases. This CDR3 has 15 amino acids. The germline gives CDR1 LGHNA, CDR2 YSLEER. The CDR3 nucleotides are TGCGCCAGCAGCCAAGATTCGGGGGACAGGGGTGGCTACACCTTC. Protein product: CASSQDSGDRGGYTF.

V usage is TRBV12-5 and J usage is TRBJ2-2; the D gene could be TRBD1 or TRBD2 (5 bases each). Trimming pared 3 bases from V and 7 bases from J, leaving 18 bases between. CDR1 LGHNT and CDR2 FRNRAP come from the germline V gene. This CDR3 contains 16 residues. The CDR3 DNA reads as TGTGCTAGTGGTTTTTGGGGGACGGCCGAGGGCGGGGAGCTGTTTTTT. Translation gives CASGFWGTAEGGELFF. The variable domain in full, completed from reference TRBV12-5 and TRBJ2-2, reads DARVTQTPRHKVTEMGQEVTMRCQPILGHNTVFWYRQTMMQGLELLAYFRNRAPLDDSGMPKDRFSAEMPDATLATLKIQPSEPRDSAVYFCASGFWGTAEGGELFFGEGSRLTVL.

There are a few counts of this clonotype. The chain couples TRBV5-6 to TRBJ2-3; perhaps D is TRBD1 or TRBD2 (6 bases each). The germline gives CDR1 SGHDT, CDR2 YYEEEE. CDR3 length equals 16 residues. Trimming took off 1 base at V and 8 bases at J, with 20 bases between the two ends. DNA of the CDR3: TGTGCCAGCAGCTTGCGTGTGGGGGGCGGTCCTGGTACGCAGTATTTT. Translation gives CASSLRVGGGPGTQYF.

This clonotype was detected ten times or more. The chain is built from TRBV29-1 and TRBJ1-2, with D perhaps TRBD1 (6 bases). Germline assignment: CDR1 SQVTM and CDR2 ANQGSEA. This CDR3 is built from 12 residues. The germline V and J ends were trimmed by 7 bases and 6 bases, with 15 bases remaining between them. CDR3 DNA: TGCAGCGCGGGGGGGGGGCCCAATGGCTACACCTTC. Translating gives CSAGGGPNGYTF.

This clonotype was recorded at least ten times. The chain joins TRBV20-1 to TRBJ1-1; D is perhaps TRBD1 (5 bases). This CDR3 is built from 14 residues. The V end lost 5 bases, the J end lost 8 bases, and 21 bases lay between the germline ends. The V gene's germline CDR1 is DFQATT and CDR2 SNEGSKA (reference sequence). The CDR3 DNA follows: TGCAGTGCTGGATCAGACGAGAGGGGTGGCGAAGCTTTCTTT. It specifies CSAGSDERGGEAFF.

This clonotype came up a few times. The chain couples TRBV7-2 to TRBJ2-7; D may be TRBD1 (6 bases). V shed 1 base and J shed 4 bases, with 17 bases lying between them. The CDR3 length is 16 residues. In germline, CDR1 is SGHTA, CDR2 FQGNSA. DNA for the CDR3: TGTGCCAGCAGCTTAGGGGGTCACAGGGCAAGGTACGAGCAGTACTTC. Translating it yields CASSLGGHRARYEQYF.

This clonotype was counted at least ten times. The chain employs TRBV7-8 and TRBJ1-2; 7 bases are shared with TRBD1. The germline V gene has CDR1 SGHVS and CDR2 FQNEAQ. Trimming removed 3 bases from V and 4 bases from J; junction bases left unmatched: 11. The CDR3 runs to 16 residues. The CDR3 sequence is CASSLTGDRAFYGYTF. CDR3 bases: TGTGCCAGCAGCTTGACAGGAGACAGGGCATTCTATGGCTACACCTTC. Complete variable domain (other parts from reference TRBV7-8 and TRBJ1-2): GAGVSQSPRYKVAKRGQDVALRCDPISGHVSLFWYQQALGQGPEFLTYFQNEAQLDKSGLPSDRFFAERPEGSVSTLKIQRTQQEDSAVYLCASSLTGDRAFYGYTFGSGTRLTVV.

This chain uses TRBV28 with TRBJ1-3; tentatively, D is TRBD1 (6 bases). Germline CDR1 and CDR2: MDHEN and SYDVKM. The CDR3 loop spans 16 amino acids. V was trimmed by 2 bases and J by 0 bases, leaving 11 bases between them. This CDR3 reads CASSLGGHISGNTIYF. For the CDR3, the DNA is TGTGCCAGCAGTTTAGGGGGACACATCTCTGGAAACACCATATATTTT.

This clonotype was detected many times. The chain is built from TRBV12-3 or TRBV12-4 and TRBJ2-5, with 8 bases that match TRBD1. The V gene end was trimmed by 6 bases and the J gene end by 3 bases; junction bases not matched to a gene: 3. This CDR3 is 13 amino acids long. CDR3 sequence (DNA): TGTGCCAGCAGCAACAGGGGGGAAGAGACCCAGTACTTC. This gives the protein CASSNRGEETQYF.

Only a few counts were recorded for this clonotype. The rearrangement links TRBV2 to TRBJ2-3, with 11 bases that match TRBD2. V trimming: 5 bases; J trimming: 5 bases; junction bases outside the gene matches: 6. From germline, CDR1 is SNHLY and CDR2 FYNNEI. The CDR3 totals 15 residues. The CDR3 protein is CASSFYGLAGDTQYF. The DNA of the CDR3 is TGTGCCAGCAGTTTTTATGGACTAGCGGGAGATACGCAGTATTTT. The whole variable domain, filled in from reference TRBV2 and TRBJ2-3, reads EPEVTQTPSHQVTQMGQEVILRCVPISNHLYFYWYRQILGQKVEFLVSFYNNEISEKSEIFDDQFSVERPDGSNFTLKIRSTKLEDSAMYFCASSFYGLAGDTQYFGPGTRLTVL.

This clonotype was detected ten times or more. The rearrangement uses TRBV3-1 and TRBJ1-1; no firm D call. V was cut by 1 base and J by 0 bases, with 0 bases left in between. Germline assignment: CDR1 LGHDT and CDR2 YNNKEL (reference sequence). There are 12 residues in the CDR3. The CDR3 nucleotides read TGTGCCAGCAGCCAAGTGAACACTGAAGCTTTCTTT. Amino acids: CASSQVNTEAFF. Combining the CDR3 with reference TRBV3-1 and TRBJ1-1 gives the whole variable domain DTAVSQTPKYLVTQMGNDKSIKCEQNLGHDTMYWYKQDSKKFLKIMFSYNNKELIINETVPNRFSPKSPDKAHLNLHINSLELGDSAVYFCASSQVNTEAFFGQGTRLTVV.

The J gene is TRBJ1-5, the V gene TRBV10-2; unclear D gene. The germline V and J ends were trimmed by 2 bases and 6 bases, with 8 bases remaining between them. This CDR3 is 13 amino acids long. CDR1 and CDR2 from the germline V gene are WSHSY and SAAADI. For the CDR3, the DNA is TGCGCCAGCAGTGAGGGTTTGGTTCAGCCCCAGCATTTT. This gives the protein CASSEGLVQPQHF.

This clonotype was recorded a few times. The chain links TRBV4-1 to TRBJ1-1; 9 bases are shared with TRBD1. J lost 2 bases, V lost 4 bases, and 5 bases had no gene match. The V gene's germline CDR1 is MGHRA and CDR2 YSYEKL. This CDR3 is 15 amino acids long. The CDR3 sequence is CASSLQGASNTEAFF. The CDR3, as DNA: TGCGCCAGCAGCCTACAGGGGGCGAGCAACACTGAAGCTTTCTTT.

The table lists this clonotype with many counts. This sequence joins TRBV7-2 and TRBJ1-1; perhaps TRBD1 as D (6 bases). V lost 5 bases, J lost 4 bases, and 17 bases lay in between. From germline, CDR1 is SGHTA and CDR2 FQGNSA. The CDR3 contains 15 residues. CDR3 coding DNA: TGTGCCAGCAGCGCCGGGAAGGGGGAGGGCACTGAAGCTTTCTTT. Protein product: CASSAGKGEGTEAFF.

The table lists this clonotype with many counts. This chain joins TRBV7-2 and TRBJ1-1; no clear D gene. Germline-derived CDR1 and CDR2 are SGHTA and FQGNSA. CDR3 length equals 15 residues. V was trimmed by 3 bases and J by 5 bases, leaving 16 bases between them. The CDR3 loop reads CASSFGTLAGTEAFF. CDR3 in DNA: TGTGCCAGCAGCTTTGGAACCCTCGCTGGGACTGAAGCTTTCTTT.

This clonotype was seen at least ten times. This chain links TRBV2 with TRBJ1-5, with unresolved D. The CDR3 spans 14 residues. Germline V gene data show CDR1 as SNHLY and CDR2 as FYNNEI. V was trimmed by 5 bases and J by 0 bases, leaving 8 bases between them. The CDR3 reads CASSIGYSNQPQHF. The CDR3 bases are TGTGCCAGCAGTATCGGGTATAGCAATCAGCCCCAGCATTTT.

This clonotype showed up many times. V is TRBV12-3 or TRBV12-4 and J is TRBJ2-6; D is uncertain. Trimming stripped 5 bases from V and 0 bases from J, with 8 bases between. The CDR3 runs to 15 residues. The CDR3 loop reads CASSRALSGANVLTF. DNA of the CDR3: TGTGCCAGCAGTCGGGCCCTCTCTGGGGCCAACGTCCTGACTTTC.

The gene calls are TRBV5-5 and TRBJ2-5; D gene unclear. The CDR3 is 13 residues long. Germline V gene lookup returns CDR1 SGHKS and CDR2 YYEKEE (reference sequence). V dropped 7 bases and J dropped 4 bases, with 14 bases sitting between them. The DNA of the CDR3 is TGTGCCAGCGGCCCTGGGCTTATAGAGACCCAGTACTTC. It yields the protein CASGPGLIETQYF.

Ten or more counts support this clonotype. For the CDR3, the DNA is TGTGCCACCAGTGACTCCCGAGGGGGGAGCAATCAGCCCCAGCATTTT. Its protein is CATSDSRGGSNQPQHF. The chain uses TRBV24-1 and TRBJ1-5; TRBD1 might be the D (6 bases). Germline V gives CDR1 KGHDR, CDR2 SFDVKD. The CDR3 has 16 amino acids. With 4 bases removed from V and 1 base from J, the gap between germline ends came to 13 bases.

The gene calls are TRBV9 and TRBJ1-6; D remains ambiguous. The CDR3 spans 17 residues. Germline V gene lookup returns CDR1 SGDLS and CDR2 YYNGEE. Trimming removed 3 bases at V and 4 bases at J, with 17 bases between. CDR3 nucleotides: TGTGCCAGCAGCGCCCGGGAGGGCGATATGTATAATTCACCCCTCCACTTT. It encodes CASSAREGDMYNSPLHF.

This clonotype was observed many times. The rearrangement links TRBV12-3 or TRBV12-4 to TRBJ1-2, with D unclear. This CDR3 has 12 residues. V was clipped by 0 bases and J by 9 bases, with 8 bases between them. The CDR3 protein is CASSLAGRSYTF. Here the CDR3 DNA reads TGTGCCAGCAGTTTAGCGGGGAGGAGCTACACCTTC.

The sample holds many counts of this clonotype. The CDR3 bases are TGTGCCAGCAGTTACTCGATTACAGGTCCCTATGGCTACACCTTC. Translating it yields CASSYSITGPYGYTF. The chain uses TRBV6-5 and TRBJ1-2, with a tentative D call TRBD1 (5 bases). Between the trimmed V and J ends, which lost 0 bases and 4 bases, there was a span of 12 bases. Germline V gene lookup returns CDR1 MNHEY and CDR2 SVGAGI. The CDR3 has 15 residues.

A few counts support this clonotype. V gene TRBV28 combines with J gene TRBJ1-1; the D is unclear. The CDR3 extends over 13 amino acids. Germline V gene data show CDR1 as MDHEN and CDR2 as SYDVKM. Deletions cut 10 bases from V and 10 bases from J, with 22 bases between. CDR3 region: CATVVRAGSGAFF. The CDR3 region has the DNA TGTGCCACCGTCGTACGGGCCGGTTCCGGAGCTTTCTTT.